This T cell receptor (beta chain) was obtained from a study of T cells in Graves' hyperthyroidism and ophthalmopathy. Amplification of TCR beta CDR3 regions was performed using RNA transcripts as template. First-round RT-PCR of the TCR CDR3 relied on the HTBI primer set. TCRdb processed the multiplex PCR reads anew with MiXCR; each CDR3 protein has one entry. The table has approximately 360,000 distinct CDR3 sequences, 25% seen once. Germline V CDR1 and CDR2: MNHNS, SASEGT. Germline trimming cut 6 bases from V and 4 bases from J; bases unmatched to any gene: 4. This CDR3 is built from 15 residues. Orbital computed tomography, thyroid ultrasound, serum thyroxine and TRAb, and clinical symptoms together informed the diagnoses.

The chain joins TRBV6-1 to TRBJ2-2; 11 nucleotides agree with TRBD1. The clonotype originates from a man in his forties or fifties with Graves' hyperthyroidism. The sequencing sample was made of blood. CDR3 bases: TGTGCCAGCAGGGGACAGGGGGGGATCACCGGGGAGCTGTTTTTT. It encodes CASRGQGGITGELFF.